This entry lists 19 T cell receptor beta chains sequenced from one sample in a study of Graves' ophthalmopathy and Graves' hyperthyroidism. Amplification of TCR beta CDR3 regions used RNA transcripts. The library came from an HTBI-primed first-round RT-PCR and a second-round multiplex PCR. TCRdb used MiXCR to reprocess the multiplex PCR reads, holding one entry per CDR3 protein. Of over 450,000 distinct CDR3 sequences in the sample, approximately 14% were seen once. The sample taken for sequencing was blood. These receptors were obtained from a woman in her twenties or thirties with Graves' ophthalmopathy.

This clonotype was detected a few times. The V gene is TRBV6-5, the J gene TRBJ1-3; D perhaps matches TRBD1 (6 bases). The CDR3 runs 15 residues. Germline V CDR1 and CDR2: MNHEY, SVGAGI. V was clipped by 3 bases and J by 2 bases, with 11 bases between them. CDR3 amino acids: CASSYRGAAGNTIYF. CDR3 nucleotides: TGTGCCAGCAGTTATAGGGGGGCCGCTGGAAACACCATATATTTT.

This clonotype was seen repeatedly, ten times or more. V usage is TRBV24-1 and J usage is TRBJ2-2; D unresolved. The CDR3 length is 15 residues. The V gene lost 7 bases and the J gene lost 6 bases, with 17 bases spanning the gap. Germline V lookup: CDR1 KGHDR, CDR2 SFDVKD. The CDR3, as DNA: TGTGCCACCAGCGCCGGCAGCCACGCGGCCGGGGAGCTGTTTTTT. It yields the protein CATSAGSHAAGELFF.

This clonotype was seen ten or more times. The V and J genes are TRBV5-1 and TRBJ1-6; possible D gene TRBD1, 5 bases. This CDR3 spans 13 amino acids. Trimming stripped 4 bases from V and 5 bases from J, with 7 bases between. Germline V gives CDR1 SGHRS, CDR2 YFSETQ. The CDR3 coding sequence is TGCGCCAGCAGCCAGGGAAATAATTCACCCCTCCACTTT. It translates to CASSQGNNSPLHF.

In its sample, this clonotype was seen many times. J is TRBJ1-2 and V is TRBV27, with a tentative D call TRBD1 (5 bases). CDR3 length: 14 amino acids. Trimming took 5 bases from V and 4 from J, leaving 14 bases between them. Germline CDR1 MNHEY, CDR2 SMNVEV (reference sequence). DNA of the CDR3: TGTGCCAGCAGTCCGCTTTCAGGGAGCTATGGCTACACCTTC. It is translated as CASSPLSGSYGYTF.

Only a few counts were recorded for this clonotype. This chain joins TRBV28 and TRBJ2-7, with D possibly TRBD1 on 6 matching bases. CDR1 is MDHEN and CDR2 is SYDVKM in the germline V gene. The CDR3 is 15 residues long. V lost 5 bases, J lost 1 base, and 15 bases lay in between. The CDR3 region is CASSPPQGNSYEQYF. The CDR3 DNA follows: TGTGCCAGCAGTCCCCCGCAGGGGAATTCCTACGAGCAGTACTTC.

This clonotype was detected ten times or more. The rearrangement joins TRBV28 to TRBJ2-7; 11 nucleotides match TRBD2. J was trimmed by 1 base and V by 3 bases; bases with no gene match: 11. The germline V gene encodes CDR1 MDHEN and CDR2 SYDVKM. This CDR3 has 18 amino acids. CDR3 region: CASSLVLAGGAISYEQYF. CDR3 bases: TGTGCCAGCAGTTTGGTGCTAGCGGGAGGAGCAATTTCCTACGAGCAGTACTTC.

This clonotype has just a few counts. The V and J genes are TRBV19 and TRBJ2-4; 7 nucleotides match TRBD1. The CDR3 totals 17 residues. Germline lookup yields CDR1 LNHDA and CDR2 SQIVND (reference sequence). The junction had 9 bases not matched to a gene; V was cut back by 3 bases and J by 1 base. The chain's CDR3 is CASSMAPRGMAKNIQYF. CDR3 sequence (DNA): TGTGCCAGTAGTATGGCCCCCAGGGGGATGGCCAAAAACATTCAGTACTTC.

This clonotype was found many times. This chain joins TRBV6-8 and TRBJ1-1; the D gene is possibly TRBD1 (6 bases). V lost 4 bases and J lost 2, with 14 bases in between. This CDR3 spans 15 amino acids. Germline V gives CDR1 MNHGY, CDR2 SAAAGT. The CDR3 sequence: CASSSPGTHNTEAFF. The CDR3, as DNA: TGTGCCAGCAGTTCCCCCGGGACACATAACACTGAAGCTTTCTTT.

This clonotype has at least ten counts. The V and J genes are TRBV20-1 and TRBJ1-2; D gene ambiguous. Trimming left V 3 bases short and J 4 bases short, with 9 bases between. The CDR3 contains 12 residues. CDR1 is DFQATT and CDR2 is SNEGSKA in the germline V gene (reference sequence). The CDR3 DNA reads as TGCAGTGCTAGGGAAGTCCTCTATGGCTACACCTTC. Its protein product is CSAREVLYGYTF.

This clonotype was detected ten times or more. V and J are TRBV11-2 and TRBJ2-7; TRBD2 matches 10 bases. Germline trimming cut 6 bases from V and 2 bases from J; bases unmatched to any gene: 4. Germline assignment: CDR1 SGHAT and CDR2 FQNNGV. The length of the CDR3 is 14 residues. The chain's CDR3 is CASRHSGGAYEQYF. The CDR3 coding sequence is TGTGCCAGCAGACACAGCGGGGGGGCCTACGAGCAGTACTTC.

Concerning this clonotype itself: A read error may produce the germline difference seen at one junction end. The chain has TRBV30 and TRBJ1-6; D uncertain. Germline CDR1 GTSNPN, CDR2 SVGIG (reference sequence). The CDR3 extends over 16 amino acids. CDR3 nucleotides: TGTGCCTGGAGTCCGGGGAAAGGCTCCTATAATTCACACCTCCACTTT. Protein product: CAWSPGKGSYNSHLHF.

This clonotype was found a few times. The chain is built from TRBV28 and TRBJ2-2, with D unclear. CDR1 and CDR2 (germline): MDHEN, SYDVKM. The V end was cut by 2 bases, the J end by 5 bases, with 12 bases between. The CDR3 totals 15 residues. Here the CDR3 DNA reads TGTGCCAGCAGTTTAAATGGTGTGGAAACCGGGGAGCTGTTTTTT. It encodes CASSLNGVETGELFF.

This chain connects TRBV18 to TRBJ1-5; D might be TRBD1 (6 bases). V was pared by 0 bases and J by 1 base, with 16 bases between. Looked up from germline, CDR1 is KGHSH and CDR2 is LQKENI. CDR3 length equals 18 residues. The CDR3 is CASSPPSLRTGSNQPQHF. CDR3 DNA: TGTGCCAGCTCACCACCGTCCTTACGAACAGGGAGCAATCAGCCCCAGCATTTT.

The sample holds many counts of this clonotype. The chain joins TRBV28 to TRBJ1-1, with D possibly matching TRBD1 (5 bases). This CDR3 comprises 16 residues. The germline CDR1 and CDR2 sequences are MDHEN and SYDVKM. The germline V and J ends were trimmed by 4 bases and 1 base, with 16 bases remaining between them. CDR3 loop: CASSWDPEVANTEAFF. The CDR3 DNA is TGTGCCAGCAGTTGGGACCCTGAGGTTGCGAACACTGAAGCTTTCTTT. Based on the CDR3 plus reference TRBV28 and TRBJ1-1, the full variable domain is DVKVTQSSRYLVKRTGEKVFLECVQDMDHENMFWYRQDPGLGLRLIYFSYDVKMKEKGDIPEGYSVSREKKERFSLILESASTNQTSMYLCASSWDPEVANTEAFFGQGTRLTVV.

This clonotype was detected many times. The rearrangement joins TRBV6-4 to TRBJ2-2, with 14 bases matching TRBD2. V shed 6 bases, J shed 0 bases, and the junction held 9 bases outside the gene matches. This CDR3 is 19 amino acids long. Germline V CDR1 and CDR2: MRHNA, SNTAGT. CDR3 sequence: CASRRAGTSGRANTGELFF. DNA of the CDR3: TGTGCCAGCAGACGGGCCGGGACTAGCGGGAGAGCGAACACCGGGGAGCTGTTTTTT.

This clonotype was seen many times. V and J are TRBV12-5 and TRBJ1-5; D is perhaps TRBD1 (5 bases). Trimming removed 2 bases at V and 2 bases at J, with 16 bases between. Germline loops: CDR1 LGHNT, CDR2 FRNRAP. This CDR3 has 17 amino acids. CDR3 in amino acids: CASGLNRWVVGNQPQHF. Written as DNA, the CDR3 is TGTGCTAGTGGTTTGAACAGGTGGGTGGTCGGCAATCAGCCCCAGCATTTT.

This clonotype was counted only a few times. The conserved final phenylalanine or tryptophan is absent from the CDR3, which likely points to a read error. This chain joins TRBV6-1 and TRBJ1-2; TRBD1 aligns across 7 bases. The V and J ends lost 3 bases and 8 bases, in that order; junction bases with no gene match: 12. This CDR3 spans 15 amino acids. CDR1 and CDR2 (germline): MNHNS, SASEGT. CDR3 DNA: TGTGCCAGCAGTGATTCAAGAGGGGGCCCGAGAGGCTACACCCTC. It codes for CASSDSRGGPRGYTL.

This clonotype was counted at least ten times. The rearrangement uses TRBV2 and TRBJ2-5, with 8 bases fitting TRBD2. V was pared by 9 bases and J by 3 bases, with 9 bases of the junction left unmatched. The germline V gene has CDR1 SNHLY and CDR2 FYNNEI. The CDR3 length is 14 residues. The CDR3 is CARSKGTRKETQYF. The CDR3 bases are TGTGCCAGGTCGAAGGGGACTAGAAAAGAGACCCAGTACTTC.

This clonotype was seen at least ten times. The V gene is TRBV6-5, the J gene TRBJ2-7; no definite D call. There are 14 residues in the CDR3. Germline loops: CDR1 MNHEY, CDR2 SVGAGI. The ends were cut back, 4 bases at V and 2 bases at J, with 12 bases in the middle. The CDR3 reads CASSSYDTTYEQYF. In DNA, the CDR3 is TGTGCCAGCAGTTCCTATGACACAACCTACGAGCAGTACTTC.